The clone carrying this T cell receptor (beta chain) was found a few times. Its antigen is undetermined. V was clipped by 0 bases and J by 5 bases; unmatched bases: 8. CDR3 length: 16 amino acids. Germline V CDR1 and CDR2: DFQATT, SNEGSKA (reference sequence). PCR was performed a second time for roughly 6 to 12 cycles using a sample-barcoded 5' primer and a J-beta primer mix. The study obtained at least 3 million CDR3-containing paired-end reads from every sample. TCRdb re-called the 5' RACE reads with MiXCR, one entry per CDR3 protein. In the table there are roughly 1.6 million distinct CDR3 sequences, almost 35% of which are singletons. This entry is derived from a study of blood T cells in healthy people across ages. Study-level results: Higher diversity and more naive CD4+ cells were features of long-lived donors, compared to aged donors. Naive T cell percentage by flow cytometry tracked strongly with beta diversity. The recorded TCR beta diversity per million T cells decreased in a roughly linear manner with age.

The receptor was derived from a woman aged 30 to 39 in good health. Sample: blood. The chain links TRBV20-1 to TRBJ2-1; 9 bases agree with TRBD2. CDR3 protein: CSARDYGGGGDNEQFF. The DNA of the CDR3 is TGCAGTGCTAGAGATTACGGGGGCGGGGGGGACAATGAGCAGTTCTTC.